Listed below are T cell receptor beta chains from one sample, sequenced in a study of blood T cell repertoires in COVID-19. TCRdb's copy holds only in-frame clones and misses some; the assay was immunoSEQ multiplex PCR. The sample shows around 190,000 clones, around nine tenths of them seen only once. Sequencing used peripheral blood. These receptors were taken from a man aged 50 to 60 with COVID-19, enrolled during active disease. Both conserved end residues are part of each CDR3. D genes are given only for firm matches. Size is stated for part of the rows, as once, few or many counts, or as a class when the clone is expanded.

CDR3: CASSLTANSPLHF
DNA: TGTGCCAGCAGCTTAACAGCCAATTCACCCCTCCACTTT
V: TRBV7-3
J: TRBJ1-6
size: NA
D: NA

CDR3: CASSWGTNQETQYF
DNA: TGCGCCAGCAGCTGGGGGACAAACCAAGAGACCCAGTACTTC
V: TRBV5-1
J: TRBJ2-5
size: NA
D: NA

CDR3: CAITTGESSYEQYF
DNA: TGTGCCATCACTACAGGGGAATCCTCCTACGAGCAGTACTTC
V: TRBV10-3
J: TRBJ2-7
size: NA
D: TRBD1

CDR3: CASSLMGLAGGPETQYF
DNA: TGTGCCAGCAGCTTAATGGGACTAGCGGGGGGGCCGGAGACCCAGTACTTC
V: TRBV11-2
J: TRBJ2-5
size: once
D: TRBD2

CDR3: CATSGGQALQETQYF
DNA: TGTGCCACCAGTGGGGGACAGGCGCTCCAAGAGACCCAGTACTTC
V: TRBV24-1
J: TRBJ2-5
size: NA
D: TRBD1

CDR3: CASSLVAGMQFF
DNA: TGCGCCAGCAGCTTGGTAGCGGGGATGCAGTTCTTC
V: TRBV5-1
J: TRBJ2-1
size: NA
D: TRBD2

CDR3: CASSLTSDTDTQYF
DNA: TGTGCCAGCAGCCTTACTAGCGACACAGATACGCAGTATTTT
V: TRBV9
J: TRBJ2-3
size: once
D: TRBD2

CDR3: CASRWTVQADTQYF
DNA: TGTGCCAGCAGGTGGACGGTACAGGCGGATACGCAGTATTTT
V: TRBV7-2
J: TRBJ2-3
size: NA
D: NA

CDR3: CSVERRMNTEAFF
DNA: TGCAGCGTTGAGCGCCGCATGAACACTGAAGCTTTCTTT
V: TRBV29-1
J: TRBJ1-1
size: NA
D: NA

CDR3: CASSLAGGNEKLFF
DNA: TGTGCCAGCAGCTTAGCCGGGGGGAATGAAAAACTGTTTTTT
V: TRBV7-9
J: TRBJ1-4
size: NA
D: NA

CDR3: CASTFRSNEQFF
DNA: TGTGCCAGCACGTTTAGAAGCAATGAGCAGTTCTTC
V: TRBV12-3/TRBV12-4
J: TRBJ2-1
size: NA
D: NA

CDR3: CASSLRGVNTGELFF
DNA: TGTGCCAGCAGTCTCCGGGGAGTGAACACCGGGGAGCTGTTTTTT
V: TRBV27
J: TRBJ2-2
size: NA
D: NA

CDR3: CATASSLNTEAFF
DNA: TGTGCCACCGCAAGTTCCCTAAACACTGAAGCTTTCTTT
V: TRBV19
J: TRBJ1-1
size: NA
D: NA

CDR3: CASSVVTSVSTGELFF
DNA: TGTGCCAGCAGCGTAGTTACTAGCGTAAGCACCGGGGAGCTGTTTTTT
V: TRBV9
J: TRBJ2-2
size: NA
D: TRBD2

CDR3: CASSQSPSVKGGNEKLFF
DNA: TGCGCCAGCAGTCAATCCCCCTCTGTGAAGGGAGGTAATGAAAAACTGTTTTTT
V: TRBV23-1
J: TRBJ1-4
size: NA
D: NA

CDR3: CATSDSGTGNEKLFF
DNA: TGTGCCACCAGTGATTCCGGGACAGGGAATGAAAAACTGTTTTTT
V: TRBV24-1
J: TRBJ1-4
size: NA
D: TRBD1

CDR3: CASRPGGGTGELFF
DNA: TGTGCCAGCAGACCAGGGGGCGGCACCGGGGAGCTGTTTTTT
V: TRBV6-6
J: TRBJ2-2
size: NA
D: TRBD1

CDR3: CASSHQRLAGGYEQYF
DNA: TGTGCCAGCAGCCACCAGAGACTAGCGGGGGGATACGAGCAGTACTTC
V: TRBV14
J: TRBJ2-7
size: few
D: TRBD2

CDR3: CASSDQTGTVLYEQYF
DNA: TGTGCCAGCAGCGATCAAACCGGGACAGTACTCTACGAGCAGTACTTC
V: TRBV5-8
J: TRBJ2-7
size: NA
D: TRBD1

CDR3: CASTSGDSGNTIYF
DNA: TGTGCCAGCACCTCAGGGGACTCTGGAAACACCATATATTTT
V: TRBV19
J: TRBJ1-3
size: NA
D: NA